The 11 T cell receptor beta chains below come from one sample, sequenced in a study of memory CD4+ T cells and cytomegalovirus serostatus. Single viable CD3+CD4+CD8-CD45RO+ cells were sorted as the memory CD4+ T cells. The method was immunoSEQ multiplex PCR; TCRdb's version includes in-frame clones alone and lacks a portion of them. The sample lists approximately 88,000 clones, about 80% seen once, with about 4% in the top ten. Sequenced material: memory CD4+ T cells from blood. The source is an adult in good health and CMV-seropositive.

This clone was counted between two and nine times. The rearrangement uses TRBV9 and TRBJ2-1; possibly TRBD2 for D (5 bases). Germline V gene sequence: CDR1 SGDLS, CDR2 YYNGEE. The CDR3 runs 16 residues. V was shortened by 4 bases and J by 3 bases, with 17 bases between the two germline ends. The CDR3 protein is CASSPRPSQLYNEQFF. The CDR3 DNA reads as TGTGCCAGCAGCCCGAGACCTAGCCAACTCTACAATGAGCAGTTCTTC.

The chain uses TRBV30 and TRBJ2-2, with a weak D call TRBD2 (5 bases). The CDR3 totals 14 residues. The V end lost 4 bases, the J end lost 7 bases, and 16 bases lay between the germline ends. The germline V gene encodes CDR1 GTSNPN and CDR2 SVGIG (reference sequence). The CDR3 here is CAWTPDSTFGELFF. CDR3 in DNA: TGTGCCTGGACCCCGGACTCCACCTTCGGGGAGCTGTTTTTT.

This chain uses TRBV4-2 with TRBJ1-2, with TRBD1 matching over 8 bases. The CDR3 totals 16 residues. The junction had 12 bases not matched to a gene; V was cut back by 5 bases and J by 4 bases. Per germline, CDR1 LGHNA and CDR2 YNFKEQ. CDR3 in amino acids: CASSFGAQTGVYGYTF. As DNA, the CDR3 is TGTGCCAGCAGCTTTGGAGCCCAGACAGGGGTCTATGGCTACACCTTC.

V usage is TRBV7-9 and J usage is TRBJ2-5, with TRBD2 as a possible D gene (6 bases). Trimming pared 5 bases from V and 13 bases from J, leaving 14 bases between. Germline CDR1 and CDR2: SEHNR and FQNEAQ (reference sequence). The CDR3 loop spans 11 amino acids. The CDR3 here is CASSLRDSLYF. CDR3 coding DNA: TGTGCCAGCAGCCTCCGGGACTCCCTGTACTTC.

The CDR3 protein is CASSLQTGFSPDTQYF. In DNA, the CDR3 is TGTGCCAGCAGCCTCCAGACAGGATTTAGCCCAGATACGCAGTATTTT. V is TRBV9 and J is TRBJ2-3, with a weak D call TRBD1 (6 bases). Deletions cut 4 bases from V and 4 bases from J, with 19 bases between. The CDR3 spans 16 residues. Germline CDR1 and CDR2: SGDLS and YYNGEE.

This clone was seen a few times. The rearrangement links TRBV6-1 to TRBJ2-2; the D is unclear. The germline V and J ends were trimmed by 6 bases and 3 bases, with 14 bases remaining between them. This CDR3 is 15 amino acids long. CDR1 is MNHNS, CDR2 SASEGT, per germline. CDR3 in amino acids: CASSRPAGYTGELFF. The CDR3 region has the DNA TGTGCCAGCAGCCGTCCGGCAGGCTACACCGGGGAGCTGTTTTTT.

This clone appeared once. The V call is TRBV5-4, the J call TRBJ2-3, with D unresolved. Germline CDR1 is SGHNT and CDR2 is YYREEE (reference sequence). CDR3 size: 12 residues. The V and J ends lost 2 bases and 5 bases respectively, with 6 bases between them. The CDR3, as DNA: TGTGCCAGCAGCTTAGGGATAGATACGCAGTATTTT. This sequence encodes CASSLGIDTQYF.

V usage is TRBV9 and J usage is TRBJ2-5; 7 bases agree with TRBD1. The CDR3 length is 17 residues. J was trimmed by 5 bases and V by 4 bases; bases with no gene match: 17. Germline-derived CDR1 and CDR2 are SGDLS and YYNGEE. Here the CDR3 reads CASSTWGDQGVWETQYF. The CDR3 DNA reads TGTGCCAGCAGCACGTGGGGAGACCAGGGGGTCTGGGAGACCCAGTACTTC.

V is TRBV18 and J is TRBJ2-1; possible D gene TRBD2, 5 bases. CDR3 length: 16 residues. Per germline, CDR1 KGHSH and CDR2 LQKENI. The ends were cut back, 1 base at V and 1 base at J, with 11 bases in the middle. CDR3 nucleotides: TGTGCCAGCTCACCACTGTTACCGGGGTCCTACAATGAGCAGTTCTTC. Amino acids: CASSPLLPGSYNEQFF.

This clone was counted a single time. CDR3 DNA sequence: TGTGCCAGCACCCGAGGGGGACTCTACACAGATACGCAGTATTTT. It translates to CASTRGGLYTDTQYF. The rearrangement joins TRBV6-6 to TRBJ2-3; D tentatively reads TRBD1 or TRBD2 (6 bases each). The CDR3 is 15 residues long. Per the germline V gene, CDR1 is MNHNY and CDR2 is SVGAGI (reference sequence). Between the trimmed V and J ends, which lost 7 bases and 2 bases, there was a span of 16 bases.

V is TRBV5-6 and J is TRBJ2-2, with TRBD1 matching over 11 bases. Germline V lookup: CDR1 SGHDT, CDR2 YYEEEE. The V and J ends lost 4 bases and 6 bases, in that order; junction bases with no gene match: 2. The CDR3 extends over 14 amino acids. This CDR3 reads CASSGTGGSGELFF. In nucleotides, the CDR3 is TGTGCCAGCAGCGGGACAGGGGGTTCCGGGGAGCTGTTTTTT.